This entry features one T cell receptor (beta chain) sequence. The germline V gene encodes CDR1 SGHTA and CDR2 FQGTGA. This CDR3 has 15 amino acids. The V and J ends lost 2 bases and 5 bases respectively, with 13 bases between them. The sample comes from a study of T cell changes during pregnancy in multiple sclerosis. TCRdb's copy holds only in-frame clones and misses some; the assay was immunoSEQ multiplex PCR. The sample holds about 27,000 clones, 88% seen once. The chain has TRBV7-3 and TRBJ2-1; D possibly corresponds to TRBD1 (5 bases). This receptor was identified in a female donor with multiple sclerosis, enrolled in a pregnancy study. This material consisted of CD8+ T cells from peripheral blood mononuclear cells, taken in the second trimester of pregnancy. In nucleotides, the CDR3 is TGTGCCAGCAGCTTAGGTCAGGGAATCAACAATGAGCAGTTCTTC. Encoded protein: CASSLGQGINNEQFF.